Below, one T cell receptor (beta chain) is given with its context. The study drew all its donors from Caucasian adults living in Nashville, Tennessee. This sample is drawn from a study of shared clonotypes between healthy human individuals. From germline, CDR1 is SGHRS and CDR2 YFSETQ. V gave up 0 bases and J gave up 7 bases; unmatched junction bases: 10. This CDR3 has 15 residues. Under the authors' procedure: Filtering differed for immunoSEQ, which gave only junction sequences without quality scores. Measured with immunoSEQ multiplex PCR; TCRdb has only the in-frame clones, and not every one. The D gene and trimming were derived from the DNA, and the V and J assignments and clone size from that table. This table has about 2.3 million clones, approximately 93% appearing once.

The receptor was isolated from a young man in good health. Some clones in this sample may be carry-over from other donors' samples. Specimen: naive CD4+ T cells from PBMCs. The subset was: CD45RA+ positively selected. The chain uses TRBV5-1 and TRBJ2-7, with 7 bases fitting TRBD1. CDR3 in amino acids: CASSLATGYREEQYF. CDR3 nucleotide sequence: TGCGCCAGCAGCTTGGCGACAGGGTACAGAGAGGAGCAGTACTTC.